The clone carrying this T cell receptor (beta chain) showed up just once. This CDR3 has 14 amino acids. Germline V CDR1 and CDR2: SGDLS, YYNGEE. The ends were cut back, 0 bases at V and 10 bases at J, with 16 bases in the middle. The sample belongs to a study of technical replicates of blood from a few donors. The repertoire was sequenced with immunoSEQ multiplex PCR; TCRdb's copy has only in-frame clones and lacks some. The table lists some 71,000 clones, about 97% of them singletons. The chain is built from TRBV9 and TRBJ1-1, with D unclear. The specimen sequenced was T cells isolated from PBMCs. The source is a human donor in good health. In DNA form, the CDR3 reads TGTGCCAGCAGCGTAGGTAACACCGCCGTCCCAGCTTTCTTT. It codes for CASSVGNTAVPAFF.